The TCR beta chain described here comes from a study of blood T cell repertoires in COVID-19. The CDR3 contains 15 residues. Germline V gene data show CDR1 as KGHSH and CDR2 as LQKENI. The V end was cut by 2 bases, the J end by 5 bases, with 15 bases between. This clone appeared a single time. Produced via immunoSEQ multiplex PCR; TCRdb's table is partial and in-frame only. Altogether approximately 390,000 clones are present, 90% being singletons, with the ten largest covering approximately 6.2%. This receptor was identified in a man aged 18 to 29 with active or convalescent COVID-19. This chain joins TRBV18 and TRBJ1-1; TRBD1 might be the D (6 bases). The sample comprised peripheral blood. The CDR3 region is CASSPGGGGKTEAFF. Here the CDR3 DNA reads TGTGCCAGCTCACCAGGAGGGGGGGGGAAAACTGAAGCTTTCTTT. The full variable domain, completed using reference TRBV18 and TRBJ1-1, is NAGVMQNPRHLVRRRGQEARLRCSPMKGHSHVYWYRQLPEEGLKFMVYLQKENIIDESGMPKERFSAEFPKEGPSILRIQQVVRGDSAAYFCASSPGGGGKTEAFFGQGTRLTVV.